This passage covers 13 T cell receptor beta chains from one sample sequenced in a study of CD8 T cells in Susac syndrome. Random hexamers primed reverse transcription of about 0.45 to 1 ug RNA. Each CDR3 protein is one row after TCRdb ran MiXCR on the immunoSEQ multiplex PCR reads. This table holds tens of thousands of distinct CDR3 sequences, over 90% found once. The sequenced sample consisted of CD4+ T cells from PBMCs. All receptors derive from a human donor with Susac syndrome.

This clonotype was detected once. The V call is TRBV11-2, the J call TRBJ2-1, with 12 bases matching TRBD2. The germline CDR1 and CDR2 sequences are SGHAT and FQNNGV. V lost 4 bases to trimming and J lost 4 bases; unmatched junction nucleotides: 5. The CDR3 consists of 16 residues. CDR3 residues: CASSSPTSGGYNEQFF. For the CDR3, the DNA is TGTGCCAGCAGCTCTCCGACTAGCGGGGGTTACAATGAGCAGTTCTTC.

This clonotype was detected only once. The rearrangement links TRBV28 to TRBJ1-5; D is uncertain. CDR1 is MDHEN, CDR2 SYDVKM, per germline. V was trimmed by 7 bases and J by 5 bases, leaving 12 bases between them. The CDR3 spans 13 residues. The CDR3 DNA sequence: TGTGCCAGCAAGGGAGGGCGGTATCAGCCCCAGCATTTT. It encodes CASKGGRYQPQHF.

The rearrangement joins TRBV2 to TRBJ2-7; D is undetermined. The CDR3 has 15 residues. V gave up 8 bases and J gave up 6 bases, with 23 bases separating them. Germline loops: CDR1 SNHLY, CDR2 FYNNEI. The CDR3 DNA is TGTGCCAGCGAAGAATTGACTCTCAAGTTGGCCGAGCAGTACTTC. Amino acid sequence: CASEELTLKLAEQYF.

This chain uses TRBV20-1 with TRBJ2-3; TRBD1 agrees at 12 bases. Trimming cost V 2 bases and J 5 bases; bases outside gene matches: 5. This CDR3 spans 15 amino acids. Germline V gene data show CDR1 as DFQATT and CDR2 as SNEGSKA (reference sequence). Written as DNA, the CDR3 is TGCAGTGCTAGACCTGGGACAGGGGGCGGAGATACGCAGTATTTT. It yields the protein CSARPGTGGGDTQYF.

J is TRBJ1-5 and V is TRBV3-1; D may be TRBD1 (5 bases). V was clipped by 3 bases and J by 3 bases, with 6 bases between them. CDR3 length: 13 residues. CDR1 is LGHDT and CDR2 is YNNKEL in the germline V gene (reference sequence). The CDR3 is CASSQTDNQPQHF. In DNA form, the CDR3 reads TGTGCCAGCAGCCAGACAGACAATCAGCCCCAGCATTTT.

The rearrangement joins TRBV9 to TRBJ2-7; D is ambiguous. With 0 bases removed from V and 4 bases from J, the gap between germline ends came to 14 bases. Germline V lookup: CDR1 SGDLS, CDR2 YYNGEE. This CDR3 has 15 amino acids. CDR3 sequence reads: CASSVEGEGPYEQYF. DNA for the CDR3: TGTGCCAGCAGCGTAGAAGGCGAAGGGCCATACGAGCAGTACTTC.

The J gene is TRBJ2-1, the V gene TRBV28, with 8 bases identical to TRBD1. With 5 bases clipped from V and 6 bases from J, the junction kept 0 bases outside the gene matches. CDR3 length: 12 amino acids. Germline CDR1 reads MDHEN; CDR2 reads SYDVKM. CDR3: CASSGQGNEQFF. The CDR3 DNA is TGTGCCAGCAGTGGACAGGGCAATGAGCAGTTCTTC. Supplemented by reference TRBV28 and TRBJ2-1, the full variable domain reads DVKVTQSSRYLVKRTGEKVFLECVQDMDHENMFWYRQDPGLGLRLIYFSYDVKMKEKGDIPEGYSVSREKKERFSLILESASTNQTSMYLCASSGQGNEQFFGPGTRLTVL.

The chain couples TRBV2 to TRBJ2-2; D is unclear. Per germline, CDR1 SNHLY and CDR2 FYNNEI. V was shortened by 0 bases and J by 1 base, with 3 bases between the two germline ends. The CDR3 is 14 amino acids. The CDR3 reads CASSEARNTGELFF. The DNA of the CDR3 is TGTGCCAGCAGTGAAGCCAGGAACACCGGGGAGCTGTTTTTT.

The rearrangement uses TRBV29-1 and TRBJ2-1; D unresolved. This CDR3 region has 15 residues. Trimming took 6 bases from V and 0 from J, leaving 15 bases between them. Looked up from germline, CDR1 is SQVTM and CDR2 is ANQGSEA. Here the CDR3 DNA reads TGCAGCGTGAAGGGTAACCCCAGCTCCTACAATGAGCAGTTCTTC. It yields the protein CSVKGNPSSYNEQFF.

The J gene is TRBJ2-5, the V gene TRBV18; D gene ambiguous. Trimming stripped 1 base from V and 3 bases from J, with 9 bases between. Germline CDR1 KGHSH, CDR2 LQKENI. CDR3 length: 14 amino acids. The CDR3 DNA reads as TGTGCCAGCTCACCACTGGATCGCGAAGAGACCCAGTACTTC. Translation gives CASSPLDREETQYF.

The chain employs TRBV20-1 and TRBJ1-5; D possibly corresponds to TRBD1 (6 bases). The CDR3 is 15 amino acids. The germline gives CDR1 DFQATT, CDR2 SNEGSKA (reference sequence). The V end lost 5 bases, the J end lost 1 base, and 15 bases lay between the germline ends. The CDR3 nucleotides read TGCAGTGCTTCGGTGGGGGGCGGGAGCAATCAGCCCCAGCATTTT. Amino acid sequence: CSASVGGGSNQPQHF.

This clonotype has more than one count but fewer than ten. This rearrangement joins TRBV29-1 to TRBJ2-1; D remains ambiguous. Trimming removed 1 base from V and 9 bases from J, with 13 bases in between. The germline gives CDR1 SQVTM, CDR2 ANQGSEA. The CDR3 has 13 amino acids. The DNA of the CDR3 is TGCAGCGTTGAAGCCAGTGGGTTCCTTGAGCAGTTCTTC. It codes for CSVEASGFLEQFF.

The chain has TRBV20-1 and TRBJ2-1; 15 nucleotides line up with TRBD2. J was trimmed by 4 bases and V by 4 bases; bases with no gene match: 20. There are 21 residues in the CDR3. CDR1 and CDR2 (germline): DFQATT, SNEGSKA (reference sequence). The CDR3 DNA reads TGCAGTGCTACCCCCCTCCGTCCCGGGACTAGCGGGGGGAACCATTACAATGAGCAGTTCTTC. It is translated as CSATPLRPGTSGGNHYNEQFF.